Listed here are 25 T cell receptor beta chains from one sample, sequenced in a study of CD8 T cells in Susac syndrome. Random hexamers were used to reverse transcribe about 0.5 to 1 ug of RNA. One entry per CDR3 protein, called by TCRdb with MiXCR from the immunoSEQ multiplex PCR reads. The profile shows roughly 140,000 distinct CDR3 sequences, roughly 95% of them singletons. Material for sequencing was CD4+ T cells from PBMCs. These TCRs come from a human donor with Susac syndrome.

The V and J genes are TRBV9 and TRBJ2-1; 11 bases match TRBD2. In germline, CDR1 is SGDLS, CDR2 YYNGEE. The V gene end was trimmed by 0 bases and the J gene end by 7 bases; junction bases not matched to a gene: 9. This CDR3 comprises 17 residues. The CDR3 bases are TGTGCCAGCAGCGTAGAGGGCTCTAGCGGGGGGTTTAATGAGCAGTTCTTC. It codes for CASSVEGSSGGFNEQFF.

The CDR3 sequence is CAIRDNTEAFF. The CDR3 DNA is TGTGCCATCAGGGATAACACTGAAGCTTTCTTT. The rearrangement links TRBV10-3 to TRBJ1-1; no reliable D call. The CDR3 totals 11 residues. V was pared by 6 bases and J by 2 bases, with 4 bases between. Germline V gene sequence: CDR1 ENHRY, CDR2 SYGVKD.

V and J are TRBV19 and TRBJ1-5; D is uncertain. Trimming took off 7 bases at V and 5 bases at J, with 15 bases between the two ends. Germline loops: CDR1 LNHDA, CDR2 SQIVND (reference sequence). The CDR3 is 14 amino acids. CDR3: CASTPGTLDQPQHF. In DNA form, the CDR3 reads TGTGCCAGTACCCCGGGAACCCTTGATCAGCCCCAGCATTTT.

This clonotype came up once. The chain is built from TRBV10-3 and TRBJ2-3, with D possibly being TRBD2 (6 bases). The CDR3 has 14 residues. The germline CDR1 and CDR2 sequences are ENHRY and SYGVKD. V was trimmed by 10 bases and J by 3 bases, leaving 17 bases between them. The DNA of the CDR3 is TGTGCCACCACAGCGGGCACGGAAACAGATACGCAGTATTTT. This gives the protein CATTAGTETDTQYF.

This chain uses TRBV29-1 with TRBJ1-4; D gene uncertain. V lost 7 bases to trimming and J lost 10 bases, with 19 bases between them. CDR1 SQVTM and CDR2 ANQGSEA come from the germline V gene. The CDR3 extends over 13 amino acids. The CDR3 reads CSALDGSVGKLFF. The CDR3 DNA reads TGCAGCGCCCTGGACGGTTCCGTAGGAAAACTGTTTTTT.

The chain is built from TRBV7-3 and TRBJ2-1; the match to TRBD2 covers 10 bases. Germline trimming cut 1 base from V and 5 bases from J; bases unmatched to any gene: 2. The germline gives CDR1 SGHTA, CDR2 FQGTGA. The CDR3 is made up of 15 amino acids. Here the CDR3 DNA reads TGTGCCAGCAGCTTAAGTAGCGGGGGGAACAATGAGCAGTTCTTC. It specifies CASSLSSGGNNEQFF.

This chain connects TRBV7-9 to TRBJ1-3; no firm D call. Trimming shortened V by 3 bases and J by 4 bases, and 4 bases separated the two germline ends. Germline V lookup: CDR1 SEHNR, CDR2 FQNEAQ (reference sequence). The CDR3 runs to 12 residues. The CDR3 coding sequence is TGTGCCAGCAGCTTGTCCGGAAACACCATATATTTT. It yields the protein CASSLSGNTIYF.

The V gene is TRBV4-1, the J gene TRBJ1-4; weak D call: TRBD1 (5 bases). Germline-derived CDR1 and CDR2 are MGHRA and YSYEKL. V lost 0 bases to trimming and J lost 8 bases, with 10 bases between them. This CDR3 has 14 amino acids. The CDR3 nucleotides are TGCGCCAGCAGCCAAGATCAGGGAGGGGAAAAACTGTTTTTT. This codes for CASSQDQGGEKLFF.

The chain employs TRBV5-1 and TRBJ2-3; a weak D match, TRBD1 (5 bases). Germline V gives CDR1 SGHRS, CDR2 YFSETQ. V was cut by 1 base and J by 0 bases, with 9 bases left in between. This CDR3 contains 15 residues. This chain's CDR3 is CASSLMTASTDTQYF. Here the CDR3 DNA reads TGCGCCAGCAGCTTGATGACAGCTAGCACAGATACGCAGTATTTT.

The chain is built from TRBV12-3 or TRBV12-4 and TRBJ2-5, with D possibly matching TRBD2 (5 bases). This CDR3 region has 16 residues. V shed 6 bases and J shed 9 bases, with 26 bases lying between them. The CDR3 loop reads CASRSASQQRRGAQYF. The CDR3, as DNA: TGTGCCAGCAGATCCGCGAGTCAGCAGCGGCGTGGGGCCCAGTACTTC.

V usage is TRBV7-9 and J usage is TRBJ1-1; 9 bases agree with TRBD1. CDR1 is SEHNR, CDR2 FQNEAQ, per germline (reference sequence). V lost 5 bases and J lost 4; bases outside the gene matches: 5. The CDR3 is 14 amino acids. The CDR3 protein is CASSRTGAGTEAFF. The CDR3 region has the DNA TGTGCCAGCAGCAGGACAGGGGCGGGCACTGAAGCTTTCTTT. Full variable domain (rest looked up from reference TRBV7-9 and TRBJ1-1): DTGVSQNPRHKITKRGQNVTFRCDPISEHNRLYWYRQTLGQGPEFLTYFQNEAQLEKSRLLSDRFSAERPKGSFSTLEIQRTEQGDSAMYLCASSRTGAGTEAFFGQGTRLTVV.

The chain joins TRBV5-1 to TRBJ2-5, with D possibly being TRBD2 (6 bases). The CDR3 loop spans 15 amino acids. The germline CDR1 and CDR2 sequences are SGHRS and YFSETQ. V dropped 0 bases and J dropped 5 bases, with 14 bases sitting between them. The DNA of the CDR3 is TGCGCCAGCAGCTTGGGGGTACAAGGAGGGGAGACCCAGTACTTC. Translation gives CASSLGVQGGETQYF.

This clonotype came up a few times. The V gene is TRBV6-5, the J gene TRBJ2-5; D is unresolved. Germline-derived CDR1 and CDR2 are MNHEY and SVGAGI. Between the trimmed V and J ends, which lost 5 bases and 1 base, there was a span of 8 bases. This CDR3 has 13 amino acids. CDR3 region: CASSPTLQETQYF. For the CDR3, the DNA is TGTGCCAGCAGTCCGACACTCCAAGAGACCCAGTACTTC.

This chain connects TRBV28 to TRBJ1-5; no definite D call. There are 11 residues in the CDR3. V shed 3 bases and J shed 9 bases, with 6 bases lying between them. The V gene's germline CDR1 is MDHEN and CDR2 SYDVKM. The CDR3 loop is CASSLGLPQHF. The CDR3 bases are TGTGCCAGCAGTTTGGGGTTGCCCCAGCATTTT.

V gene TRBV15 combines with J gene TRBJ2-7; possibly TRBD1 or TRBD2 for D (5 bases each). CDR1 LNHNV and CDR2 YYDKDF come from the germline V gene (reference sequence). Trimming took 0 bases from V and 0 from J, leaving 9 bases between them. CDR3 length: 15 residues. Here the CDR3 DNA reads TGTGCCACCAGCAGAGAAGGGACCAGCTCCTACGAGCAGTACTTC. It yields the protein CATSREGTSSYEQYF.

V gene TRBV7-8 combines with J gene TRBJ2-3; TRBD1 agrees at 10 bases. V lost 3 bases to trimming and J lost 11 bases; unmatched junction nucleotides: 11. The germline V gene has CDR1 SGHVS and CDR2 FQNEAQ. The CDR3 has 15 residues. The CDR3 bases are TGTGCCAGCAGCTTCTCCGGGACAGGGGTAGGGATGCAGTATTTT. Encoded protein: CASSFSGTGVGMQYF.

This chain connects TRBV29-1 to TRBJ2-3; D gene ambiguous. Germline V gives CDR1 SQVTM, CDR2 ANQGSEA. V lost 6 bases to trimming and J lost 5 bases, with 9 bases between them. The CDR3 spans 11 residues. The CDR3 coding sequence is TGCAGCGTAGACCTACTAGATACGCAGTATTTT. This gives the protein CSVDLLDTQYF.

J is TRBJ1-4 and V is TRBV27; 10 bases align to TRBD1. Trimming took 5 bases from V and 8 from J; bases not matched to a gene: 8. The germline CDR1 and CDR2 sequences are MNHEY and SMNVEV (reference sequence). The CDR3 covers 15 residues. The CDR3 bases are TGTGCCAGCAGTCGCTTAGGGACAGGGGAGGAAAAACTGTTTTTT. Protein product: CASSRLGTGEEKLFF. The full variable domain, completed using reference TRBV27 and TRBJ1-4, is EAQVTQNPRYLITVTGKKLTVTCSQNMNHEYMSWYRQDPGLGLRQIYYSMNVEVTDKGDVPEGYKVSRKEKRNFPLILESPSPNQTSLYFCASSRLGTGEEKLFFGSGTQLSVL.

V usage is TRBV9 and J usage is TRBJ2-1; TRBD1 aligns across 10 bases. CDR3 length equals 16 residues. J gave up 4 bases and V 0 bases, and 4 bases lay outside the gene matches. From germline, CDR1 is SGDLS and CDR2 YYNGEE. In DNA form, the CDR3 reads TGTGCCAGCAGCGTAGGCGGGACAGGGGCTTACAATGAGCAGTTCTTC. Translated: CASSVGGTGAYNEQFF.

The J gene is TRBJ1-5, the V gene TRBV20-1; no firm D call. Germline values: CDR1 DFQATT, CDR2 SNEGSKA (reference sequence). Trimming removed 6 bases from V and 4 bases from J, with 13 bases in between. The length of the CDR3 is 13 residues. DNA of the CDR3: TGCAGTGCCCCCCAACAGTTGAATCAGCCCCAGCATTTT. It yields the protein CSAPQQLNQPQHF.

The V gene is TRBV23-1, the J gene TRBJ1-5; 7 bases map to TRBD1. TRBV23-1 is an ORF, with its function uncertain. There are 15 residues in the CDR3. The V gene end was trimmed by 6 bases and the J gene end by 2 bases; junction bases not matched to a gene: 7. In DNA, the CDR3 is TGCGCCAGCAGCAAGGGGGCGATCGGCAATCAGCCCCAGCATTTT. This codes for CASSKGAIGNQPQHF.

Here the CDR3 reads CASSSTSSQETQYF. In DNA form, the CDR3 reads TGTGCCAGCAGCTCTACTAGTTCCCAAGAGACCCAGTACTTC. The V call is TRBV12-3 or TRBV12-4, the J call TRBJ2-5; D is possibly TRBD2 (5 bases). Between the trimmed V and J ends, which lost 6 bases and 1 base, there was a span of 12 bases. This CDR3 spans 14 amino acids.

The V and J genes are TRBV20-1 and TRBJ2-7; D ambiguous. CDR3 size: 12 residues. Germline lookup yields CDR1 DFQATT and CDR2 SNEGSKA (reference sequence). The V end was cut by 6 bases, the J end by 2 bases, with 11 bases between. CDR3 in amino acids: CSAVSPTYEQYF. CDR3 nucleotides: TGCAGTGCAGTTAGCCCAACCTACGAGCAGTACTTC.

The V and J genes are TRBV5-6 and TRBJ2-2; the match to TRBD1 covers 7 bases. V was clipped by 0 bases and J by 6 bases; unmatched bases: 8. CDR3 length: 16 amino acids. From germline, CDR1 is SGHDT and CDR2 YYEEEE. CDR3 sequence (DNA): TGTGCCAGCAGCTTGGGCGCTAGGGGGCGCGCCGGGGAGCTGTTTTTT. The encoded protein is CASSLGARGRAGELFF.

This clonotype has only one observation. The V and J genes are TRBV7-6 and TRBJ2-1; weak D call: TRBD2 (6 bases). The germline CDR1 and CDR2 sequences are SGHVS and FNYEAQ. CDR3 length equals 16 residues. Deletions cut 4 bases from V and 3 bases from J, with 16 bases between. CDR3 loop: CASSSSSAGGYNEQFF. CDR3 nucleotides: TGTGCCAGCAGCTCCTCTAGCGCTGGGGGCTACAATGAGCAGTTCTTC.